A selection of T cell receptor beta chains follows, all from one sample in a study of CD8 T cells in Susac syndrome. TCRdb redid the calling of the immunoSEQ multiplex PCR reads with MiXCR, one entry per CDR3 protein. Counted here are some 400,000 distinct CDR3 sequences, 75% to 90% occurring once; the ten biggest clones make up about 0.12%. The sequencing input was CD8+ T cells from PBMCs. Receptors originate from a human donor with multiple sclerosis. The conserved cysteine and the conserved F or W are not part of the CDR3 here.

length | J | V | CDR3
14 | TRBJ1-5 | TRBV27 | ASSPGQARYNQPQH
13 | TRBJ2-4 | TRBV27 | ASSLSAGELGIQY
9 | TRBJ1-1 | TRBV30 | AEGEGTEAF
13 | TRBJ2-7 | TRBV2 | ASSDLGQGLGEQY
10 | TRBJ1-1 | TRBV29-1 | SVEPGGPEAF
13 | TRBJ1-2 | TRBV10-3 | AISSRTGGDYGYT
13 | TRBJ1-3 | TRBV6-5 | ASIGPDSSGNTIY
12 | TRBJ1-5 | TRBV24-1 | ATSERESNQPQH
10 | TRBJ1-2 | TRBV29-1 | SVDSDPDGYT
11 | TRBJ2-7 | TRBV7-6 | ASSLAPNYEQY
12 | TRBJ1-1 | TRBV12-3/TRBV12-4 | ASTSGTENTEAF
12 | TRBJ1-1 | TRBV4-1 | ASSPDRGWTEAF
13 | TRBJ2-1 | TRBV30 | AWSVSVLGHNEQF
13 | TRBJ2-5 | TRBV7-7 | ASSPAVDRLETQY
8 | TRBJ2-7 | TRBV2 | ASWMGEQY
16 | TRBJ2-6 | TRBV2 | ASKEGWAGSSGANVLT
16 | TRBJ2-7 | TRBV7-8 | ASSLARKSAEGLYEQY
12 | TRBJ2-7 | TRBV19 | ASSILGQTYEQY
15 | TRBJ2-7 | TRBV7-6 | ASSLERGSGEVYEQY
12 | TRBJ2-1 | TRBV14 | ASSHQRDYNEQF
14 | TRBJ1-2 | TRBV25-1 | ASSEGGQDFNYGYT
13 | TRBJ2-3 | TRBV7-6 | ASRPAEGATDTQY
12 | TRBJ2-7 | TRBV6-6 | ASSSPDRGVEQY
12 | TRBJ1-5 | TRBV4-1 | ASSHPTSNQPQH
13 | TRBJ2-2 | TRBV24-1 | ATSESGANTGELF
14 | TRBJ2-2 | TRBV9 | ASSVTGVSDTGELF
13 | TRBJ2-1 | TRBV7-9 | ASSLPSALGNEQF
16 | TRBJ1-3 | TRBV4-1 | ASSQGSEFPGSGNTIY
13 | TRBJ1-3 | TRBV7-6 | ASSLEIQSGNTIY
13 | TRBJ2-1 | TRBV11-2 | ASSLFTSGNNEQF
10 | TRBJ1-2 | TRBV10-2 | ASSASAYGYT
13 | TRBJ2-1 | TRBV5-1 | ASGTGGDSYNEQF
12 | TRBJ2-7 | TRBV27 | ASSLSTGLYEQY
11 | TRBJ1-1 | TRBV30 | AWRSMVNTEAF
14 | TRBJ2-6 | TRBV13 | ASSPGHPSGANVLT
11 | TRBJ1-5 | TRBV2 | ASSSGFRQPQH
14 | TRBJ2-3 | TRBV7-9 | ASSSRQGPGTDTQY